This T cell receptor beta chain comes out of a study of blood T cell repertoires in COVID-19. Study in general: Samples taken during acute and convalescent COVID-19 were collected in the United States, Italy and Spain. PBMCs, B-cell-depleted T cells, or T cells provided the cDNA or gDNA that made up the material.

The germline V and J ends were trimmed by 6 bases and 0 bases, with 10 bases remaining between them. The CDR3 runs to 14 residues. Per the germline V gene, CDR1 is LGHNT and CDR2 is FRNRAP. In the study's own analysis: Reference gene primer amplification gave estimated nucleated cell counts. Sequenced by immunoSEQ multiplex PCR; TCRdb stores in-frame clones only, minus some. V, J and clone size reflect that table, while D and trimming were determined from the DNA. The sample lists approximately 50,000 clones; less than 95% were seen once. The origin of this receptor is a man aged 40-50 years with acute or convalescent COVID-19. The sequencing sample was made of peripheral blood. J is TRBJ2-3 and V is TRBV12-5; perhaps TRBD2 as D (6 bases). The CDR3 region has the DNA TGTGCTAGTGGGCGGGGCGGTAGCACAGATACGCAGTATTTT. Translation gives CASGRGGSTDTQYF.